This TCR beta chain was found in a study of glioma-infiltrating T cells. Study-wide results and caveats: CDR3 overlap between tissue and blood was very small. Above-expected tissue-blood divergence occurred in all gliomas, most in low-grade ones.

This CDR3 has 15 residues. Looked up from germline, CDR1 is MGHRA and CDR2 is YSYEKL. V was cut by 0 bases and J by 1 base, with 9 bases left in between. About this clonotype itself: What it binds is not known.

TCR alpha and beta CDR3 regions were amplified from RNA using iRepertoire nested multiplex PCR. One-step reverse transcription and amplification started from around 100-400 ng of tissue mRNA or PBMC total RNA. Via MiXCR, TCRdb re-called the multiplex PCR reads, giving one row per CDR3 protein. Among around 130,000 distinct CDR3 sequences listed, about 25% were seen once. The sample taken for sequencing was glioma tissue, nonneoplastic brain tissue, or PBMCs (not recorded which). The genes are TRBV4-1 and TRBJ1-2, with a tentative D call TRBD1 (5 bases). The sequence derives from a human donor with low-grade glioma or glioblastoma, undergoing nonglioma brain surgery, or in good health (not recorded which). The CDR3 coding sequence is TGCGCCAGCAGCCAAGATAAGGGGCGTAACTATGGCTACACCTTC. It translates to CASSQDKGRNYGYTF.